A selection of T cell receptor beta chains follows, all from one sample in a study of shared T cell receptors in the human thymus. The data were produced by immunoSEQ multiplex PCR, yet TCRdb's version contains in-frame clones alone and is incomplete. The sample yields hundreds of thousands of clones, more than 70% seen once. These data are also associated with another study on human thymus T cells.

The specimen sequenced was thymocytes. The receptors derive from a boy in the first two years of life with a congenital heart defect. The CDR3 runs from the conserved cysteine through the conserved F or W.

TRBJ2-5	TRBV5-6	CASSSTQLAGIQETQYF
TRBJ2-1	TRBV14	CASSTTRIDNEQFF
TRBJ2-1	TRBV10-3	CAISVPGVSSGGISEQFF
TRBJ2-7	TRBV2	CASISSGGVEQYF
TRBJ2-7	TRBV14	CASSRTGFSSYEQYF
TRBJ1-3	TRBV18	CASSPGTGRSGNTIYF
TRBJ2-1	TRBV6-1	CASSEAHRENYNEQFF
TRBJ2-5	TRBV7-9	CASSPGTPTLLETQYF
TRBJ2-3	TRBV7-6	CASSPRTKLTDTQYF
TRBJ2-7	TRBV18	CASSPPTWTPFYEQYF
TRBJ2-5	TRBV2	CASSEGTGEETQYF
TRBJ2-3	TRBV19	CASTGVKTDTQYF
TRBJ2-7	TRBV28	CASSPGDYDYEQYF
TRBJ2-3	TRBV4-3	CASSPSADRAESDTQYF
TRBJ1-1	TRBV27	CASSPNFMNTEAFF
TRBJ1-1	TRBV5-1	CASSPGTGNTEAFF
TRBJ2-5	TRBV13	CASSCRQGDGETQYF
TRBJ2-3	TRBV2	CASSLGLAPDTQYF
TRBJ2-7	TRBV2	CASSEARQGSWYEQYF
TRBJ1-2	TRBV2	CASSGIRFRGYTF
TRBJ2-2	TRBV25-1	CASSEIVTTTGELFF
TRBJ2-7	TRBV21-1	CASSKPNPETASSYEQYF
TRBJ2-3	TRBV7-6	CASSLAMGTSNTDTQYF
TRBJ2-1	TRBV4-3	CASSQVRRGGFYNEQFF
TRBJ2-2	TRBV4-2	CASNVGLADSNTGELFF
TRBJ1-5	TRBV25-1	CASSEQRRAVISNQPQHF
TRBJ2-5	TRBV27	CASSLALRVHGSGLAGDQETQYF
TRBJ1-1	TRBV28	CRSGWNTEAFF
TRBJ2-7	TRBV7-2	CASSSETSGAYEQYF
TRBJ2-1	TRBV2	CASSGLAGYNEQFF
TRBJ2-5	TRBV5-1	CASSTDDRTKIQETQYF
TRBJ1-2	TRBV20-1	CSARKEDGYTF
TRBJ1-6	TRBV28	CASSRNSQGASSYNSPLHF
TRBJ1-2	TRBV30	CAWGQTRGGYGYTF
TRBJ2-1	TRBV19	CASSIDGTSGGAYNEQFF
TRBJ1-4	TRBV28	CASSCGTGEVPDEKLFF
TRBJ2-7	TRBV2	CAIMLAGRGAYEQYF
TRBJ2-3	TRBV19	CASSILRRGTDTQYF
TRBJ2-1	TRBV13	CASSSTTSGGTRNEQFF
TRBJ2-7	TRBV10-3	CAITREGDGEQYF
TRBJ2-5	TRBV4-3	CASSPRTGWGEIRETQYF
TRBJ2-5	TRBV9	CASSVSAGSRSQETQYF
TRBJ1-6	TRBV19	CASNSPGDSPLHF
TRBJ2-7	TRBV15	CATSPRTSGTSYEQYF
TRBJ2-1	TRBV25-1	CASSEYGRYNEQFF
TRBJ2-4	TRBV27	CASSPPGGRAKNIQYF
TRBJ2-7	TRBV11-3	CASSLNGGGHEQYF
TRBJ2-3	TRBV5-1	CASSLLVGGTDTQYF
TRBJ2-3	TRBV29-1	CSVPTGLPDTQYF
TRBJ1-2	TRBV5-1	CASSTGRDFFPHYGYTF
TRBJ1-3	TRBV11-2	CASSLASGPSGNTIYF
TRBJ2-7	TRBV29-1	CSVVDRGDYEQYF
TRBJ1-5	TRBV2	CASSGGRNQPQHF
TRBJ2-7	TRBV11-1	CASSVDRDMPYEQYF
TRBJ2-1	TRBV28	CASSQGQLGSNEQFF
TRBJ2-2	TRBV4-1	CASSFITGELFF
TRBJ2-7	TRBV5-8	CASSSRQGAPGAYEQYF
TRBJ1-2	TRBV7-9	CASTNCGSGTGYGYTF
TRBJ1-3	TRBV15	CATKTGQSGNTIYF
TRBJ1-3	TRBV28	CASSRTGFSSGNTIYF